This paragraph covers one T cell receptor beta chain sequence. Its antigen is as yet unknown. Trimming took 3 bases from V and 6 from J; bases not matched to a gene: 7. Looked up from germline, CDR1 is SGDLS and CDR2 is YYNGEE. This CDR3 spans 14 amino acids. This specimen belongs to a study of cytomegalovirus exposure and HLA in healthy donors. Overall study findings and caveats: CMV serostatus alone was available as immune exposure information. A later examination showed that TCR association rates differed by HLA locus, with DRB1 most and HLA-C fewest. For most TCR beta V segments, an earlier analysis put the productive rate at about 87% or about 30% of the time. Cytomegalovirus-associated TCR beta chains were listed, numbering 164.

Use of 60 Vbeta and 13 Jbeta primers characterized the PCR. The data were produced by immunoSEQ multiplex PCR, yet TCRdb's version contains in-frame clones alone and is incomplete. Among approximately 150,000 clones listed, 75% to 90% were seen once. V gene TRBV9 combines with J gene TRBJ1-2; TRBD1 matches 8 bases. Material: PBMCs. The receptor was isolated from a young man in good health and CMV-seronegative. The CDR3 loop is CASSAGQAIHGYTF. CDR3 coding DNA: TGTGCCAGCAGCGCGGGACAGGCAATTCATGGCTACACCTTC.